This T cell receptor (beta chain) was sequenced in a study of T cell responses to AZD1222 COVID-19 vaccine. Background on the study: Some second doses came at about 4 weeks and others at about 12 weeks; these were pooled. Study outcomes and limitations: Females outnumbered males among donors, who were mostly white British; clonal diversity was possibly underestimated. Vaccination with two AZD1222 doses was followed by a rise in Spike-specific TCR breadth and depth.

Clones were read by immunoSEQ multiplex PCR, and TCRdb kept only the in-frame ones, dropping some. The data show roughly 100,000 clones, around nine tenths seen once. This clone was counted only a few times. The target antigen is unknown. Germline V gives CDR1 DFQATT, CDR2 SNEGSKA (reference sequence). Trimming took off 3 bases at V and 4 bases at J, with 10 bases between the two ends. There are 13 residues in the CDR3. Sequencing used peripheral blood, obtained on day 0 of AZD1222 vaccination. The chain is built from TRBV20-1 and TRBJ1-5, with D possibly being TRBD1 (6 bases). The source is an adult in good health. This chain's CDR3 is CSASRDRNQPQHF. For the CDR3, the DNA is TGCAGTGCTAGTCGCGACAGGAATCAGCCCCAGCATTTT.